This TCR beta chain stems from a study of T cell responses to AZD1222 COVID-19 vaccine. Study overall: Second-dose intervals of approximately 4 or approximately 12 weeks were pooled.

Study results and caveats: The study sampled repertoires only after the peak T cell response. Spike was spanned by vaccine-associated CD4 TCRs, with dominance at 160-218 and 743-854. It should be noted that donors were predominantly white British and more often female, and clonal diversity was possibly underestimated.

The assay was immunoSEQ multiplex PCR, and TCRdb's table has in-frame clones only and misses some. The sample holds tens of thousands of clones, roughly 87% seen once. This clone occurred once. Its antigen is not known. The sample consisted of peripheral blood, taken on day 0 of AZD1222 vaccination. The TCR sequence derives from an adult in good health.

The CDR3 region has the DNA TGTGCCAGCAGCCGACAGGGCAATCAGCCCCAGCATTTT. Its protein is CASSRQGNQPQHF. This sequence joins TRBV7-2 and TRBJ1-5; maybe TRBD1 (6 bases). Trimming left V 5 bases short and J 2 bases short, with 7 bases between. CDR1 SGHTA and CDR2 FQGNSA come from the germline V gene. The CDR3 loop spans 13 amino acids. The full variable domain, completed using reference TRBV7-2 and TRBJ1-5, is GAGVSQSPSNKVTEKGKDVELRCDPISGHTALYWYRQSLGQGLEFLIYFQGNSAPDKSGLPSDRFSAERTGGSVSTLTIQRTQQEDSAVYLCASSRQGNQPQHFGDGTRLSIL.